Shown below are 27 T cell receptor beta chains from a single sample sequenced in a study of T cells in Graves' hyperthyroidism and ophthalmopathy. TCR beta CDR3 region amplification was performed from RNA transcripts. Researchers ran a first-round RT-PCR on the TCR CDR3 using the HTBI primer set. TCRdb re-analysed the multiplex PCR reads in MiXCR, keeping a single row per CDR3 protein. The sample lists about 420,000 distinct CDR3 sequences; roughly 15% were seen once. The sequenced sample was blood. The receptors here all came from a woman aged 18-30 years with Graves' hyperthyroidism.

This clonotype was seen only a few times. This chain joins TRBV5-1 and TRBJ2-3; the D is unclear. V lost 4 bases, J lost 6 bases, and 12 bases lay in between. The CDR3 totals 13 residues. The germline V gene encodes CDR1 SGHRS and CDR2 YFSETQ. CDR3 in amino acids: CASSSAAPDTQYF. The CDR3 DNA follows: TGCGCCAGCAGCAGCGCCGCCCCGGATACGCAGTATTTT.

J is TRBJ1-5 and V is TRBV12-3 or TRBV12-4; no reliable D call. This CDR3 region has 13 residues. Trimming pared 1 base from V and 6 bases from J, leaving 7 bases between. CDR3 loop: CASSLGAGQPQHF. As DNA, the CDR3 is TGTGCCAGCAGTTTAGGCGCTGGTCAGCCCCAGCATTTT.

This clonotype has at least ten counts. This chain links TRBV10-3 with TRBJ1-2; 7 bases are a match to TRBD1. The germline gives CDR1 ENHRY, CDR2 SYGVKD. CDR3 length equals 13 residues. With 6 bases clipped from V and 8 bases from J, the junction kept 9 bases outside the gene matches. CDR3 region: CAISFTGAEGYTF. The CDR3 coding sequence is TGTGCCATCAGCTTCACAGGGGCAGAAGGCTACACCTTC.

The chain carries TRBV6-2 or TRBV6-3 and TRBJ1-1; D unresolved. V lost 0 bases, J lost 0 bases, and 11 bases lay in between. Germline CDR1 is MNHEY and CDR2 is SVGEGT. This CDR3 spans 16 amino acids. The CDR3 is CASSYSLQPMNTEAFF. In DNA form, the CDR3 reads TGTGCCAGCAGTTACTCGCTACAGCCAATGAACACTGAAGCTTTCTTT.

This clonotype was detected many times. CDR3 sequence (DNA): TGTGCCAGCAGCCAAGCCCGGGCTGAGCAGTTCTTC. It encodes CASSQARAEQFF. The V gene is TRBV3-1, the J gene TRBJ2-1; no firm D call. This CDR3 is built from 12 residues. The V end lost 1 base, the J end lost 9 bases, and 7 bases lay between the germline ends. In germline, CDR1 is LGHDT, CDR2 YNNKEL (reference sequence).

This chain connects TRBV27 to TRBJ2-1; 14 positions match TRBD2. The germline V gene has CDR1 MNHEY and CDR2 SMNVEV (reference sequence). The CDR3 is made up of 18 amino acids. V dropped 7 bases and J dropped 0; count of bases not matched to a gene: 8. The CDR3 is CASTPGLAGATSYNEQFF. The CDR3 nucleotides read TGTGCCAGCACCCCGGGACTAGCGGGAGCGACCTCCTACAATGAGCAGTTCTTC.

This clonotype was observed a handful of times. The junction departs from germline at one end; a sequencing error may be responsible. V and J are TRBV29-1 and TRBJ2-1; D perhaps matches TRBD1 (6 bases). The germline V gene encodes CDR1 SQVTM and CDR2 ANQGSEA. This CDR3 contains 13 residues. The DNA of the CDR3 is TGCAGCGTTGAAGTCGGCAGGGGTGGTGAGCAGCTCTTC. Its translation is CSVEVGRGGEQLF.

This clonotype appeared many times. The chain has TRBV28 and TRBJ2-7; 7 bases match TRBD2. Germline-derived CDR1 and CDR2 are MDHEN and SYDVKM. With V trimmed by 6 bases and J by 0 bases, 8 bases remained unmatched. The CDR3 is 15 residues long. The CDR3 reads CASRSASGSSYEQYF. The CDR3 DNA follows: TGTGCCAGCAGGTCAGCTAGCGGTAGCTCCTACGAGCAGTACTTC.

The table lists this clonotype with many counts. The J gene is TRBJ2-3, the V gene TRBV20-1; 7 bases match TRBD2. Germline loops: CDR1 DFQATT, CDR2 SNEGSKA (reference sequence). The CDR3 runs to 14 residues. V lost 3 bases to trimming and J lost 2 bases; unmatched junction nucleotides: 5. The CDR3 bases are TGCAGTGCTAGGGTAGCGGGCAACACAGATACGCAGTATTTT. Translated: CSARVAGNTDTQYF.

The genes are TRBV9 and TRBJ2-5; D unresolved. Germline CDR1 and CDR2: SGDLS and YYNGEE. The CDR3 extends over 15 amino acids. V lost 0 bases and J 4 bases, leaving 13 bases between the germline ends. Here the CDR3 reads CASSVEGSKGETQYF. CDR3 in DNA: TGTGCCAGCAGCGTAGAAGGGTCCAAGGGAGAGACCCAGTACTTC.

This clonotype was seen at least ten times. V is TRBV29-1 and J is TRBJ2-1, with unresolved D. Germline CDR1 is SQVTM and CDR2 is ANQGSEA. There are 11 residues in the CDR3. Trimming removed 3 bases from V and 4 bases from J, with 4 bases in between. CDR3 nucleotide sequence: TGCAGCGTTGATACTTACAATGAGCAGTTCTTC. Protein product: CSVDTYNEQFF.

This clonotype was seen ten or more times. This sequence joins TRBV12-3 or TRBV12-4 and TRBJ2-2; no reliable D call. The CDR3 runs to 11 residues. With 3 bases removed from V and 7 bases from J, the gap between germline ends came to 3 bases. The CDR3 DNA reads TGTGCCAGCAGTTTCCTCGGGGAGCTGTTTTTT. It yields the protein CASSFLGELFF.

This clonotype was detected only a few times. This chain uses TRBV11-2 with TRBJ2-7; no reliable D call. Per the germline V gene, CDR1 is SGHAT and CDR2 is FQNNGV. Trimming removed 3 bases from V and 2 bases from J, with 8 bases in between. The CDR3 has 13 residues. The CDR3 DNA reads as TGTGCCAGCAGCTTGAGCGACGCCTACGAGCAGTACTTC. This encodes CASSLSDAYEQYF.

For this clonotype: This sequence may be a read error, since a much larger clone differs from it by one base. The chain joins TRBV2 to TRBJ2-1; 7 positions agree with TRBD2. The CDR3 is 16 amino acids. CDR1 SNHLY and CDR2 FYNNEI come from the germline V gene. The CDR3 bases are TGTGCCAGCACCCCGGAGGGCGGGAGCACCTACAATGGGCAGTTCTTC. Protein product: CASTPEGGSTYNGQFF. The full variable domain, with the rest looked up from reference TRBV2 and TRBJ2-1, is EPEVTQTPSHQVTQMGQEVILRCVPISNHLYFYWYRQILGQKVEFLVSFYNNEISEKSEIFDDQFSVERPDGSNFTLKIRSTKLEDSAMYFCASTPEGGSTYNGQFFGPGTRLTVL.

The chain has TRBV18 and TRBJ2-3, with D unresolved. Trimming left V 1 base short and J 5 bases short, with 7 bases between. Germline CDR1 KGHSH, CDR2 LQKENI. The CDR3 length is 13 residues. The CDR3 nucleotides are TGTGCCAGCTCACCACGGGCGGTAGATACGCAGTATTTT. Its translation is CASSPRAVDTQYF.

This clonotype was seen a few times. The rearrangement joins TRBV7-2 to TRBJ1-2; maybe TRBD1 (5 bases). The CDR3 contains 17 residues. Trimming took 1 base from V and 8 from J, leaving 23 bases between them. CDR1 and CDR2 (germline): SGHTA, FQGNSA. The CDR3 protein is CASSLGGFRKLYLGYTF. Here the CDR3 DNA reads TGTGCCAGCAGCTTAGGGGGGTTTCGTAAGTTGTACTTAGGCTACACCTTC. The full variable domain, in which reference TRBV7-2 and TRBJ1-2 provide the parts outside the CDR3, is GAGVSQSPSNKVTEKGKDVELRCDPISGHTALYWYRQSLGQGLEFLIYFQGNSAPDKSGLPSDRFSAERTGGSVSTLTIQRTQQEDSAVYLCASSLGGFRKLYLGYTFGSGTRLTVV.

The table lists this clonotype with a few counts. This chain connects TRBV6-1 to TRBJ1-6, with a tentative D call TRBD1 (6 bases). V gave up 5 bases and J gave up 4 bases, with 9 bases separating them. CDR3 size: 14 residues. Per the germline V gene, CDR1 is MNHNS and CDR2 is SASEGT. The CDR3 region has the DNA TGTGCCAGCAGTAAAGGACAGTATAATTCACCCCTCCACTTT. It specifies CASSKGQYNSPLHF.

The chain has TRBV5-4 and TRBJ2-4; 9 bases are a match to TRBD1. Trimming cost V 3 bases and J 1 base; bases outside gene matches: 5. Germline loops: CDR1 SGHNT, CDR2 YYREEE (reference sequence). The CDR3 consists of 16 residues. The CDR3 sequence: CASSSNRGLAKNIQYF. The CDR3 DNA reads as TGTGCCAGCAGCTCGAACAGGGGGCTGGCCAAAAACATTCAGTACTTC.

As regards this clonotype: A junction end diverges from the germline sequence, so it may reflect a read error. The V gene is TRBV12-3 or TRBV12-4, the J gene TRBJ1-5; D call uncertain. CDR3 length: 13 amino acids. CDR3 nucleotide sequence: TGTGTCAGCAGTTTATTGGAGAATCAGCCCCAGCATTTT. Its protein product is CVSSLLENQPQHF.

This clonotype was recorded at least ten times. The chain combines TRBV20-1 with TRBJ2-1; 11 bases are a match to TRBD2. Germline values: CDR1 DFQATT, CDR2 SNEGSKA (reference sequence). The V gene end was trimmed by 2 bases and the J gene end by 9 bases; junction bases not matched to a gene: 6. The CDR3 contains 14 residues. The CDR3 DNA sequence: TGCAGTGCTAGAAAGACTAGCGGGAAGGGTGAGCAGTTCTTC. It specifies CSARKTSGKGEQFF.

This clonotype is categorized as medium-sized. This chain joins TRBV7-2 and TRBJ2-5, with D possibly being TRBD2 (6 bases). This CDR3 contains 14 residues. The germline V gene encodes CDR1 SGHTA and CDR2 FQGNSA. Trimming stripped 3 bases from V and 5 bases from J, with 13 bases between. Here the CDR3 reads CASSLLTRKETQYF. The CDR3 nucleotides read TGTGCCAGCAGCTTGCTGACTAGGAAGGAGACCCAGTACTTC.

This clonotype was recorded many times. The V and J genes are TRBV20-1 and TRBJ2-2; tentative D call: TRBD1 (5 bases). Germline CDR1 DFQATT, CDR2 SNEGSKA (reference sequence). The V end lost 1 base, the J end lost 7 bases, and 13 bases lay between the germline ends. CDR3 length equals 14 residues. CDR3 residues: CSARVPGQGGELFF. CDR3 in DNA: TGCAGTGCTAGAGTCCCAGGGCAGGGCGGGGAGCTGTTTTTT.

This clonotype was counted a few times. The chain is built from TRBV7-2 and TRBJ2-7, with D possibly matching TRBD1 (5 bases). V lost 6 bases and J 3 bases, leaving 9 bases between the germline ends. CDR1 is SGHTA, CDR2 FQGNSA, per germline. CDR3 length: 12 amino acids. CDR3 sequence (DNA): TGTGCCAGCAGTAGGACACACTACGAGCAGTACTTC. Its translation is CASSRTHYEQYF.

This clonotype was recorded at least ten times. The CDR3 DNA follows: TGCGCCAGCAGCTTAGACGGGTCGGGCACTGAAGCTTTCTTT. Translated: CASSLDGSGTEAFF. The chain is built from TRBV5-1 and TRBJ1-1; D not resolved. Germline CDR1 reads SGHRS; CDR2 reads YFSETQ. Trimming took 2 bases from V and 4 from J, leaving 12 bases between them. The CDR3 sequence is 14 residues long.

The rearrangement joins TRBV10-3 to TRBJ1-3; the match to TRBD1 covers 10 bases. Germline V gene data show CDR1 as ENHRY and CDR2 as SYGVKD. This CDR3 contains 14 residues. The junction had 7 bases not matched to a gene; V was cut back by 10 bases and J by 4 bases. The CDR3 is CATRTGGNGNTIYF. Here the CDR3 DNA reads TGTGCCACCAGGACAGGGGGGAACGGAAACACCATATATTTT.

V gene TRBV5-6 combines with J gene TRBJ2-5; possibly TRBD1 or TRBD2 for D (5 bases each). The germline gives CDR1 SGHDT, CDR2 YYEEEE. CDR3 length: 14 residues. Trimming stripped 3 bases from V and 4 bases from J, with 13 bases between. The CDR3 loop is CASSSGPWGETQYF. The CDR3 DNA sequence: TGTGCCAGCAGCTCGGGACCCTGGGGAGAGACCCAGTACTTC. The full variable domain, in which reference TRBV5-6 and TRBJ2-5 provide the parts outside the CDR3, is DAGVTQSPTHLIKTRGQQVTLRCSPKSGHDTVSWYQQALGQGPQFIFQYYEEEERQRGNFPDRFSGHQFPNYSSELNVNALLLGDSALYLCASSSGPWGETQYFGPGTRLLVL.

In DNA form, the CDR3 reads TGCAGTGCTAGTGGAGGGCTAGACCGCTACAATGAGCAGTTCTTC. Residues: CSASGGLDRYNEQFF. This chain links TRBV20-1 with TRBJ2-1; D might be TRBD2 (6 bases). Germline V lookup: CDR1 DFQATT, CDR2 SNEGSKA (reference sequence). This CDR3 has 15 amino acids. Trimming shortened V by 3 bases and J by 3 bases, and 15 bases separated the two germline ends.